This T cell receptor (beta chain) was observed in a study of blood T cell repertoires in COVID-19. Across the whole study: PBMCs, B-cell-depleted T cells, or T cells provided the cDNA or gDNA that made up the material.

CDR1 and CDR2 from the germline V gene are LGHDT and YNNKEL (reference sequence). The CDR3 spans 17 residues. Trimming pared 0 bases from V and 4 bases from J, leaving 15 bases between. Using immunoSEQ multiplex PCR, the repertoire was profiled, and TCRdb retains in-frame clones only, with some absent. Of hundreds of thousands of clones listed, around 87% are singletons. In terms of age and location, participants ranged from roughly 18 to 90 years and lived in about 25 US areas. The rearrangement uses TRBV3-1 (or the pseudogene TRBV3-2) and TRBJ2-2; a weak D match, TRBD2 (6 bases). Sequencing was done on a sample of PBMCs or T cells enriched from blood (not recorded which). This sequence was found in a woman in her thirties or forties with acute COVID-19. The CDR3 is CASSQDLSGGATGELFF. The DNA for the CDR3 is TGTGCCAGCAGCCAAGATCTGAGCGGCGGGGCCACCGGGGAGCTGTTTTTT.